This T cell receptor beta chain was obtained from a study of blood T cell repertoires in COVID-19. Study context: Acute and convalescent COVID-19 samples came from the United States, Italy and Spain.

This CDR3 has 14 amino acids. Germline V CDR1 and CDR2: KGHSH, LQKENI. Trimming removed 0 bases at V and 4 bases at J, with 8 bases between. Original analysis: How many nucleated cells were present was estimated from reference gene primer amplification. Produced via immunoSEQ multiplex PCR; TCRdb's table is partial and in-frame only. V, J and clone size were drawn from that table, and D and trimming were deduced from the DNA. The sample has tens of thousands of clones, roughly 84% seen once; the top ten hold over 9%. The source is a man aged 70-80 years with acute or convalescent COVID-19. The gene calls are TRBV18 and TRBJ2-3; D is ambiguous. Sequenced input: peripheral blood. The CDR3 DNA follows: TGTGCCAGCTCACCACCGGGCAACGCAGATACGCAGTATTTT. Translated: CASSPPGNADTQYF.